The T cell receptor beta chain described here comes from a study of blood T cell repertoires in COVID-19. Overall study: Donors in the United States, Italy and Spain gave samples during acute or convalescent COVID-19. Nucleic acid was either cDNA or gDNA, and it came from T cells, B-cell-depleted T cells, or PBMCs.

Produced via immunoSEQ multiplex PCR; TCRdb's table is partial and in-frame only. The data contain 55,000 to 70,000 clones, 88% of them singletons. Trimming pared 6 bases from V and 4 bases from J, leaving 13 bases between. The germline CDR1 and CDR2 sequences are MDHEN and SYDVKM. The CDR3 consists of 14 residues. The chain employs TRBV28 and TRBJ1-3, with a weak D call TRBD1 (6 bases). This clonotype originated in a woman aged 60-70 years with COVID-19, enrolled during active disease. Sequencing was carried out using peripheral blood. CDR3 protein: CASRQGLAGNTIYF. The CDR3 coding sequence is TGTGCCAGCAGACAGGGTCTTGCAGGAAACACCATATATTTT.